This T cell receptor (beta chain) appears in the sequencing data of a study of Graves' ophthalmopathy and Graves' hyperthyroidism. Study summary: Upon initial diagnosis and before any treatment, peripheral blood was collected. Study-wide points: Blood was where most expanded thyroid clonotypes above 0.001 frequency also turned up.

Note on this clonotype: Its antigen remains unknown.

The CDR3 is made up of 16 amino acids. V trimming: 4 bases; J trimming: 0 bases; junction bases outside the gene matches: 2. The germline V gene has CDR1 SEHNR and CDR2 FQNEAQ (reference sequence). Investigators amplified TCR beta CDR3 regions from RNA transcripts. A first-round RT-PCR used HTBI primers, followed by a second-round multiplex PCR. TCRdb independently ran MiXCR on the multiplex PCR reads; one entry per CDR3 protein. The sample holds about 740,000 distinct CDR3 sequences, approximately 40% seen once. Exclusion covered patients with other autoimmune diseases or uncontrolled infections (as well as pregnancy or lactation).

The clonotype originates from an adult man with Graves' ophthalmopathy. Sequencing was performed on peripheral blood. The chain is built from TRBV7-9 and TRBJ2-2; 10 positions match TRBD1. In DNA form, the CDR3 reads TGTGCCAGCAGCTCCGGGACAGGGGCGAACACCGGGGAGCTGTTTTTT. Encoded protein: CASSSGTGANTGELFF.